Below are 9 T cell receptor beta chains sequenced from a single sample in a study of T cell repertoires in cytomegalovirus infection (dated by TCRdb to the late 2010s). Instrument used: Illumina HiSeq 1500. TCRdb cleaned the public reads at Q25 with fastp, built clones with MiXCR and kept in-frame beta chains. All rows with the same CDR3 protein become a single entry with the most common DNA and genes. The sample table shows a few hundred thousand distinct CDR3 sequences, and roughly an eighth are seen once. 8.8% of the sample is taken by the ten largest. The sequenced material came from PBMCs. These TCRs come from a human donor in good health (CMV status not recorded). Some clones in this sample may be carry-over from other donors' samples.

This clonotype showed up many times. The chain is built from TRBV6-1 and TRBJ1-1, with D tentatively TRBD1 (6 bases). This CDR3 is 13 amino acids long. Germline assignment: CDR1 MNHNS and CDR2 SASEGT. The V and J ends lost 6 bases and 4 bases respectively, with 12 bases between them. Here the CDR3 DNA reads TGTGCCAGCAGAGAGCAGGGGTCCACTGAAGCTTTCTTT. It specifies CASREQGSTEAFF.

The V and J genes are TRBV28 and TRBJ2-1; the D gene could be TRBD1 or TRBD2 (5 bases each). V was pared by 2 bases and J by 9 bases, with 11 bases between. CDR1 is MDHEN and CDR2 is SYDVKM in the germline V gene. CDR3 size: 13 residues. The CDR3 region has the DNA TGTGCCAGCAGTTTACCTAAGAGGGGTGAGCAGTTCTTC. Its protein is CASSLPKRGEQFF.

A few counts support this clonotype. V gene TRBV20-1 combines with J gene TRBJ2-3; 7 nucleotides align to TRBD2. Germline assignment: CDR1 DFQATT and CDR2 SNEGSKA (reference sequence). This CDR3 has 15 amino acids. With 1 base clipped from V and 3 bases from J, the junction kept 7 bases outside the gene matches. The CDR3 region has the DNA TGCAGTGCTAGAGTATGGCGGGAGAAGACAGATACGCAGTATTTT. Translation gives CSARVWREKTDTQYF.

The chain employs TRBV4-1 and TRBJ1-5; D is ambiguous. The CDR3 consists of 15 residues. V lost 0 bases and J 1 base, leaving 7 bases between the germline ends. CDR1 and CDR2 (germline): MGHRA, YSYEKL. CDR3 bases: TGCGCCAGCAGCCAAGAATTAGCCAGCAATCAGCCCCAGCATTTT. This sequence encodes CASSQELASNQPQHF.

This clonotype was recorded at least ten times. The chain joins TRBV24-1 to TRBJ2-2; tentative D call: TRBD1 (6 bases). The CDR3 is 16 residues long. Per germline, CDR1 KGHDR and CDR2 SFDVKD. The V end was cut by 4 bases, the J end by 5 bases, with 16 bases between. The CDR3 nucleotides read TGTGCCACCAGTGAAGGGGACACCCTGAGGACCGGGGAGCTGTTTTTT. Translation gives CATSEGDTLRTGELFF.

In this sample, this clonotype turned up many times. The DNA for the CDR3 is TGTGCCAGCAGCTTAGCAACAGGGGAGGTGAACGAGCAGTACTTC. Its protein is CASSLATGEVNEQYF. The chain recombines TRBV7-9 with TRBJ2-7; a possible D gene is TRBD1 (7 bases). Germline V CDR1 and CDR2: SEHNR, FQNEAQ (reference sequence). V lost 0 bases to trimming and J lost 5 bases, with 14 bases between them. The CDR3 spans 15 residues.

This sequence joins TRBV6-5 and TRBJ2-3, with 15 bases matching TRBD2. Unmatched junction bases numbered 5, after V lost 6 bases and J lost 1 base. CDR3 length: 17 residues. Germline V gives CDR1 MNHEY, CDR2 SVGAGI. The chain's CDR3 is CASRLGLAGGRTDTQYF. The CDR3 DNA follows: TGTGCCAGCAGACTCGGACTAGCGGGGGGGCGCACAGATACGCAGTATTTT.

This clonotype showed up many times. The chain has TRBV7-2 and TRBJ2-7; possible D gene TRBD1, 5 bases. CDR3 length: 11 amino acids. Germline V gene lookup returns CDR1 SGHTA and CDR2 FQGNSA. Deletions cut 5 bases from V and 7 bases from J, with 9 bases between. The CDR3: CASSDSGEQYF. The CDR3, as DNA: TGTGCCAGCAGCGACTCAGGGGAGCAGTACTTC.

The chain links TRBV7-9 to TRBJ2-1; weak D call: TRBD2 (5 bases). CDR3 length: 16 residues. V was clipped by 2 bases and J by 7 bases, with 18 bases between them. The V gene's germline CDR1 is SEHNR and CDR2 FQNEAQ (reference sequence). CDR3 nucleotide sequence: TGTGCCAGCAGCTTACAAGCGTTAGGGAGTTGGAATGAGCAGTTCTTC. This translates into CASSLQALGSWNEQFF.